Listed here are 26 T cell receptor beta chains from one sample, sequenced in a study of T cells in Graves' hyperthyroidism and ophthalmopathy. TCR beta CDR3 regions were amplified from RNA. TCR CDR3 regions were first amplified by RT-PCR with HTBI primers. A single record per CDR3 protein comes from TCRdb applying MiXCR to the multiplex PCR reads. In the table there are 500,000 to 550,000 distinct CDR3 sequences, 20% to 25% of which are singletons. The source material was blood. These receptors all stem from a man in his late teens or twenties with Graves' hyperthyroidism.

This chain connects TRBV12-3 or TRBV12-4 to TRBJ1-1; 8 bases align to TRBD1. V was clipped by 10 bases and J by 1 base; unmatched bases: 11. The CDR3 has 15 residues. DNA of the CDR3: TGTGCCAACAGGCCGGACAGGGTAGCGAACACTGAAGCTTTCTTT. Amino acid sequence: CANRPDRVANTEAFF.

This clonotype was detected a few times. The V call is TRBV29-1, the J call TRBJ2-7; unclear D gene. CDR3 length equals 14 residues. Germline CDR1 is SQVTM and CDR2 is ANQGSEA. V was trimmed by 4 bases and J by 6 bases, leaving 19 bases between them. CDR3 coding DNA: TGCAGCGTTGGGCAGTTAGCAAACTATGGCGAGCAGTACTTC. It yields the protein CSVGQLANYGEQYF.

J is TRBJ2-5 and V is TRBV27, with unresolved D. CDR3 length: 14 residues. The V gene's germline CDR1 is MNHEY and CDR2 SMNVEV (reference sequence). The V gene lost 5 bases and the J gene lost 3 bases, with 13 bases spanning the gap. CDR3 loop: CASSSQSGEETQYF. The CDR3 nucleotides read TGTGCCAGCAGTAGCCAATCGGGTGAAGAGACCCAGTACTTC.

Turning to this clonotype: This clone may be a read error of a much larger clone one base away. The J gene is TRBJ2-2, the V gene TRBV9; D unresolved. The CDR3 has 14 residues. The V gene's germline CDR1 is SGDLS and CDR2 YYNGEE. The CDR3 loop is CAGSVAVRTGELFF. Written as DNA, the CDR3 is TGTGCCGGCAGCGTAGCCGTTCGCACCGGGGAGCTGTTTTTT.

Details on this clonotype: Given the absence of the conserved phenylalanine or tryptophan at the CDR3 end, a read error is likely. The chain couples TRBV29-1 to TRBJ1-1, with 7 bases fitting TRBD1. From germline, CDR1 is SQVTM and CDR2 ANQGSEA. The junction had 7 bases not matched to a gene; V was cut back by 5 bases and J by 1 base. CDR3 length: 14 residues. The CDR3 nucleotides read TGCAGCGTTAGCGACAGGGTAGGGAACACTGAAGCTTTCGTT. This gives the protein CSVSDRVGNTEAFV.

This clonotype was counted ten times or more. V and J are TRBV12-3 or TRBV12-4 and TRBJ1-1; D ambiguous. CDR3 size: 12 residues. Trimming took 3 bases from V and 3 from J, leaving 5 bases between them. CDR3 in DNA: TGTGCCAGCAGTTTCATGGACACTGAAGCTTTCTTT. Amino acids: CASSFMDTEAFF.

This clonotype was found many times. The chain couples TRBV6-1 to TRBJ1-1; D might be TRBD1 (5 bases). Germline V lookup: CDR1 MNHNS, CDR2 SASEGT. Trimming removed 2 bases from V and 3 bases from J, with 10 bases in between. This CDR3 is 14 amino acids long. CDR3 in amino acids: CASSELRQHTEAFF. The CDR3 nucleotides are TGTGCCAGCAGTGAACTAAGACAGCACACTGAAGCTTTCTTT.

This clonotype was observed at least ten times. This chain joins TRBV19 and TRBJ1-2; D may be TRBD1 (5 bases). CDR1 LNHDA and CDR2 SQIVND come from the germline V gene (reference sequence). The CDR3 runs 12 residues. Trimming cost V 5 bases and J 3 bases, with 7 bases left between them. DNA for the CDR3: TGTGCCAGTAGTGACAGCGACTATGGCTACACCTTC. Translating gives CASSDSDYGYTF.

This clonotype was observed at least ten times. The genes are TRBV12-3 or TRBV12-4 and TRBJ1-1, with 7 positions matching TRBD1. With V trimmed by 3 bases and J by 2 bases, 6 bases remained unmatched. This CDR3 region has 15 residues. CDR3 sequence: CASSFDRVSNTEAFF. The CDR3 nucleotides read TGTGCCAGCAGTTTCGACAGGGTGTCAAACACTGAAGCTTTCTTT.

This clonotype was counted once. The chain recombines TRBV20-1 with TRBJ1-2; D not resolved. Looked up from germline, CDR1 is DFQATT and CDR2 is SNEGSKA (reference sequence). The germline V and J ends were trimmed by 0 bases and 1 base, with 12 bases remaining between them. CDR3 length: 15 residues. The DNA of the CDR3 is TGCAGTGCTAGAGATTTGGGTTCCTTTAACTATGGCTACACCTTC. Amino acids: CSARDLGSFNYGYTF.

This clonotype was picked up many times. The rearrangement links TRBV12-3 or TRBV12-4 to TRBJ1-1, with 7 bases aligning to TRBD1. V gave up 7 bases and J gave up 4 bases; unmatched junction bases: 18. CDR3 length: 17 residues. The CDR3 here is CASTPGQRNPQGTEAFF. Here the CDR3 DNA reads TGTGCCAGCACTCCGGGACAGCGAAATCCTCAGGGCACTGAAGCTTTCTTT.

This clonotype showed up many times. The chain couples TRBV28 to TRBJ1-5; possibly TRBD1 for D (5 bases). The V gene's germline CDR1 is MDHEN and CDR2 SYDVKM. V shed 2 bases and J shed 0 bases, with 17 bases lying between them. This CDR3 comprises 18 residues. In DNA form, the CDR3 reads TGTGCCAGCAGTTTAAGCCTTGGGGGTTCGTATAGCAATCAGCCCCAGCATTTT. Its protein product is CASSLSLGGSYSNQPQHF. Full variable domain (rest looked up from reference TRBV28 and TRBJ1-5): DVKVTQSSRYLVKRTGEKVFLECVQDMDHENMFWYRQDPGLGLRLIYFSYDVKMKEKGDIPEGYSVSREKKERFSLILESASTNQTSMYLCASSLSLGGSYSNQPQHFGDGTRLSIL.

This clonotype was recorded at least ten times. The V call is TRBV11-2, the J call TRBJ2-7; no clear D gene. In germline, CDR1 is SGHAT, CDR2 FQNNGV. There are 14 residues in the CDR3. The germline V and J ends were trimmed by 2 bases and 6 bases, with 14 bases remaining between them. CDR3 in amino acids: CASSLFGGFGEQYF. CDR3 in DNA: TGTGCCAGCAGCTTATTTGGTGGATTCGGCGAGCAGTACTTC.

The rearrangement joins TRBV18 to TRBJ1-1; TRBD1 is a possible D gene (5 bases). V was trimmed by 2 bases and J by 5 bases, leaving 12 bases between them. The germline CDR1 and CDR2 sequences are KGHSH and LQKENI. The CDR3 extends over 14 amino acids. The CDR3 nucleotides read TGTGCCAGCTCACCAGCAGGGATGGGTACTGAAGCTTTCTTT. Its translation: CASSPAGMGTEAFF.

This clonotype was counted between two and nine times. This chain links TRBV12-3 or TRBV12-4 with TRBJ2-2; 8 bases are shared with TRBD2. Germline trimming cut 8 bases from V and 2 bases from J; bases unmatched to any gene: 10. The length of the CDR3 is 16 residues. CDR3 amino acids: CASPRASGRNTGELFF. The CDR3 DNA reads as TGTGCCAGCCCGCGGGCTAGCGGGCGTAACACCGGGGAGCTGTTTTTT.

The V call is TRBV6-2 or TRBV6-3, the J call TRBJ2-7; D is uncertain. From germline, CDR1 is MNHEY and CDR2 SVGEGT. There are 15 residues in the CDR3. Trimming left V 2 bases short and J 3 bases short, with 14 bases between. CDR3 protein: CASSYPPSVYYEQYF. CDR3 DNA sequence: TGTGCCAGCAGTTACCCCCCGAGTGTTTACTACGAGCAGTACTTC.

This clonotype was seen a handful of times. The chain has TRBV18 and TRBJ1-2, with D perhaps matching TRBD1 (5 bases). V lost 2 bases to trimming and J lost 4 bases, with 11 bases between them. CDR1 and CDR2 (germline): KGHSH, LQKENI. The CDR3 loop spans 14 amino acids. CDR3 coding DNA: TGTGCCAGCTCACCAAGGAGGGACGTCTATGGCTACACCTTC. It encodes CASSPRRDVYGYTF.

This clonotype was counted at least ten times. The chain recombines TRBV3-1 with TRBJ1-1; D is undetermined. Germline loops: CDR1 LGHDT, CDR2 YNNKEL (reference sequence). V lost 0 bases and J lost 5, with 7 bases in between. The CDR3 sequence is 13 residues long. DNA of the CDR3: TGTGCCAGCAGCCAAGAAGGGAGAACTGAAGCTTTCTTT. Translation: CASSQEGRTEAFF.

In this sample, this clonotype turned up many times. The gene calls are TRBV5-1 and TRBJ2-2; D is undetermined. The CDR3 is made up of 14 amino acids. V dropped 4 bases and J dropped 0 bases, with 7 bases sitting between them. The germline CDR1 and CDR2 sequences are SGHRS and YFSETQ. The CDR3: CASSDGSNTGELFF. In nucleotides, the CDR3 is TGCGCCAGCAGCGACGGTTCGAACACCGGGGAGCTGTTTTTT.

V is TRBV12-3 or TRBV12-4 and J is TRBJ2-2, with D uncertain. V was clipped by 1 base and J by 1 base, with 10 bases between them. This CDR3 spans 16 amino acids. CDR3 loop: CASSLVRPWNTGELFF. In DNA, the CDR3 is TGTGCCAGCAGTTTAGTCCGGCCATGGAACACCGGGGAGCTGTTTTTT.

This clonotype has more than one count but fewer than ten. CDR3 sequence (DNA): TGCAGTGCTAACCAAGGCGGGGGCCTGAAGCCCTACGAGCAGTACTTC. Translation: CSANQGGGLKPYEQYF. This chain connects TRBV20-1 to TRBJ2-7; D possibly corresponds to TRBD2 (7 bases). V lost 4 bases and J 2 bases, leaving 21 bases between the germline ends. Germline CDR1 and CDR2: DFQATT and SNEGSKA (reference sequence). The CDR3 covers 16 residues.

This clonotype was observed at least ten times. The chain couples TRBV20-1 to TRBJ1-1, with a tentative D call TRBD1 (6 bases). CDR3 length equals 12 residues. Germline V gene lookup returns CDR1 DFQATT and CDR2 SNEGSKA (reference sequence). CDR3 residues: CVDRFMNTEAFF. As DNA, the CDR3 is TGCGTTGACAGGTTCATGAACACTGAAGCTTTCTTT.

The rearrangement links TRBV6-1 to TRBJ1-2; D is ambiguous. The germline V gene has CDR1 MNHNS and CDR2 SASEGT. The CDR3 is made up of 12 amino acids. CDR3 DNA: TGTGTGCTTCAGGCTTCTAACTATGGCTACACCTTC. This translates into CVLQASNYGYTF.

This clonotype was seen repeatedly, ten times or more. This chain links TRBV20-1 with TRBJ1-1, with D unresolved. V lost 3 bases and J 1 base, leaving 9 bases between the germline ends. The V gene's germline CDR1 is DFQATT and CDR2 SNEGSKA (reference sequence). The CDR3 has 13 residues. CDR3 sequence (DNA): TGCAGTGCTAGTGCCGGGCGGAACACTGAAGCTTTCTTT. It encodes CSASAGRNTEAFF.

The table lists this clonotype with a few counts. The rearrangement uses TRBV27 and TRBJ2-7, with 9 bases aligning to TRBD1. The CDR3 covers 15 residues. Trimming removed 2 bases from V and 4 bases from J; junction bases left unmatched: 6. Looked up from germline, CDR1 is MNHEY and CDR2 is SMNVEV (reference sequence). The CDR3 region has the DNA TGTGCCAGCAGTTTAGATAGGGGACAGGGTTACGAGCAGTACTTC. Amino acids: CASSLDRGQGYEQYF.

This clonotype was recorded a few times. This chain links TRBV6-1 with TRBJ2-2; maybe TRBD2 (6 bases). Trimming removed 7 bases from V and 0 bases from J, with 15 bases in between. CDR1 MNHNS and CDR2 SASEGT come from the germline V gene. The CDR3 is 16 residues long. In nucleotides, the CDR3 is TGTGCCAGCAAGGGGATGCGGGGTGCGAACACCGGGGAGCTGTTTTTT. Residues: CASKGMRGANTGELFF.